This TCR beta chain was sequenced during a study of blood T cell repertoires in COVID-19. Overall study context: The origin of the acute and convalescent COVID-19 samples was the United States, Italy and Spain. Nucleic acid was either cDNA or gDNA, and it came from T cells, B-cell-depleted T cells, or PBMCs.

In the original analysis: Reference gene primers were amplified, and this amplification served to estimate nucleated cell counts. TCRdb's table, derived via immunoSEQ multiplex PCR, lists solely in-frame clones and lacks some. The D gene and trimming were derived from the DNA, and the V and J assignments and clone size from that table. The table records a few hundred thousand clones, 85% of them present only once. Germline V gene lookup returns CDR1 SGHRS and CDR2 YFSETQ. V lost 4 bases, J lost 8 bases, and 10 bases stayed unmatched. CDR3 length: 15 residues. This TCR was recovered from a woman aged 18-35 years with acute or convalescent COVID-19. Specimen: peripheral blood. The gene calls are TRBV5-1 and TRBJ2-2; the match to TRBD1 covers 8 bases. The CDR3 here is CASSPRTGPGGELFF. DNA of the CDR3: TGCGCCAGCAGCCCAAGGACAGGGCCCGGGGGGGAGCTGTTTTTT.